Below are 26 T cell receptor beta chains sequenced from a single sample in a study of cytotoxic CD8 clonotypes in ibrutinib-treated CLL. Profiled with immunoSEQ multiplex PCR; TCRdb holds only in-frame clones, not every one. This table has 250,000 to 350,000 clones, roughly four fifths appearing once. The starting material was PBMCs, obtained at disease progression, from a patient treated with ibrutinib. The receptors derive from a human donor with chronic lymphocytic leukemia.

In DNA, the CDR3 is TGTGCCAGCAGCTTAACGACTCCGGGAGCGGGAGGTAGCACAGATACGCAGTATTTT. This encodes CASSLTTPGAGGSTDTQYF. The chain combines TRBV11-3 with TRBJ2-3; TRBD2 matches 9 bases. After removal of 2 bases from V and 0 bases from J, the junction contained 12 bases not matched to a gene. Per germline, CDR1 SGHNT and CDR2 YENEEA. This CDR3 has 19 residues.

The J gene is TRBJ2-7, the V gene TRBV7-8, with 8 bases aligning to TRBD2. The germline V gene encodes CDR1 SGHVS and CDR2 FQNEAQ. Trimming cost V 6 bases and J 0 bases; bases outside gene matches: 7. The CDR3 extends over 15 amino acids. The CDR3 nucleotides are TGTGCCAGCAGTTCTAGACTAGCGTCCTCCTACGAGCAGTACTTC. Translating gives CASSSRLASSYEQYF.

The J gene is TRBJ1-3, the V gene TRBV19; weak D call: TRBD1 (5 bases). Germline CDR1 reads LNHDA; CDR2 reads SQIVND (reference sequence). The length of the CDR3 is 14 residues. V lost 2 bases and J lost 3, with 8 bases in between. The CDR3 is CASSISGHGNTIYF. In DNA form, the CDR3 reads TGTGCCAGTAGTATATCGGGGCATGGAAACACCATATATTTT. The whole variable domain, remainder taken from reference TRBV19 and TRBJ1-3, is DGGITQSPKYLFRKEGQNVTLSCEQNLNHDAMYWYRQDPGQGLRLIYYSQIVNDFQKGDIAEGYSVSREKKESFPLTVTSAQKNPTAFYLCASSISGHGNTIYFGEGSWLTVV.

The chain has TRBV9 and TRBJ2-7, with D possibly being TRBD1 or TRBD2 (5 bases each). V lost 4 bases and J 2 bases, leaving 16 bases between the germline ends. CDR1 is SGDLS and CDR2 is YYNGEE in the germline V gene. The CDR3 sequence is 15 residues long. In DNA, the CDR3 is TGTGCCAGCAGCCCAGCCGGGACGACAGCCTACGAGCAGTACTTC. Its translation: CASSPAGTTAYEQYF.

The table lists this clone with a few counts. V is TRBV27 and J is TRBJ2-7, with 10 bases fitting TRBD2. The CDR3 runs 14 residues. V was pared by 6 bases and J by 3 bases, with 5 bases of the junction left unmatched. The germline gives CDR1 MNHEY, CDR2 SMNVEV (reference sequence). The CDR3, as DNA: TGTGCCAGCAGGATTAGCGGGGGGATCTACGAGCAGTACTTC. Protein sequence: CASRISGGIYEQYF.

This rearrangement joins TRBV28 to TRBJ2-7; the D is unclear. The CDR3 covers 14 residues. Trimming left V 4 bases short and J 1 base short, with 11 bases between. Germline V gives CDR1 MDHEN, CDR2 SYDVKM. The CDR3 nucleotides are TGTGCCAGCAGTTCCAGCCCCTTTTCCTACGAGCAGTACTTC. It translates to CASSSSPFSYEQYF.

CDR3 coding DNA: TGTGCCAGCAGTTTCGATGGGACAGGGGGTTCCTACGAGCAGTACTTC. Its protein product is CASSFDGTGGSYEQYF. This chain joins TRBV28 and TRBJ2-7, with 11 bases fitting TRBD1. The CDR3 is 16 residues long. The V gene end was trimmed by 3 bases and the J gene end by 1 base; junction bases not matched to a gene: 5. CDR1 is MDHEN, CDR2 SYDVKM, per germline.

The V gene is TRBV11-3, the J gene TRBJ1-6; D may be TRBD1 (5 bases). The CDR3 has 14 residues. Trimming shortened V by 3 bases and J by 10 bases, and 13 bases separated the two germline ends. Germline-derived CDR1 and CDR2 are SGHNT and YENEEA. CDR3 nucleotide sequence: TGTGCCAGCAGCTTGTGTGGGGGTCGGTCACCCCTCCACTTT. Its translation: CASSLCGGRSPLHF.

The CDR3 nucleotides read TGTGCCAGTCAGGGACGGCGGTTCGGTGAGCAGTTCTTC. The encoded protein is CASQGRRFGEQFF. The gene calls are TRBV19 and TRBJ2-1, with D perhaps assigned TRBD1 or TRBD2 (5 bases each). Per the germline V gene, CDR1 is LNHDA and CDR2 is SQIVND (reference sequence). The V gene lost 8 bases and the J gene lost 9 bases, with 17 bases spanning the gap. This CDR3 has 13 residues.

J is TRBJ1-1 and V is TRBV4-2, with TRBD1 matching 7 bases. With V trimmed by 0 bases and J by 5 bases, 21 bases remained unmatched. This CDR3 region has 20 residues. Germline V gene lookup returns CDR1 LGHNA and CDR2 YNFKEQ. CDR3 residues: CASSQDGKVYLSTGRTEAFF. Here the CDR3 DNA reads TGTGCCAGCAGCCAAGATGGAAAAGTATACCTATCGACAGGGAGAACTGAAGCTTTCTTT.

The chain combines TRBV7-3 with TRBJ2-7; TRBD2 aligns across 8 bases. The V and J ends lost 5 bases and 3 bases, in that order; junction bases with no gene match: 9. The CDR3 runs 15 residues. Germline CDR1 and CDR2: SGHTA and FQGTGA. The CDR3 bases are TGTGCCAGCAGCCAAGCGGCCGGGACTAGCTACGAGCAGTACTTC. Residues: CASSQAAGTSYEQYF. The entire variable domain, with the rest obtained from reference TRBV7-3 and TRBJ2-7, is as follows: GAGVSQTPSNKVTEKGKYVELRCDPISGHTALYWYRQSLGQGPEFLIYFQGTGAADDSGLPNDRFFAVRPEGSVSTLKIQRTERGDSAVYLCASSQAAGTSYEQYFGPGTRLTVT.

This clone turned up a few times. This sequence joins TRBV4-1 and TRBJ1-6; no reliable D call. V shed 0 bases and J shed 7 bases, with 13 bases lying between them. Germline values: CDR1 MGHRA, CDR2 YSYEKL. The CDR3 length is 16 residues. The CDR3 protein is CASSQDPRGRNSPLHF. In DNA, the CDR3 is TGCGCCAGCAGCCAAGATCCCCGGGGTCGGAATTCACCCCTCCACTTT.

A few counts support this clone. V is TRBV27 and J is TRBJ1-2; D gene uncertain. Trimming cost V 3 bases and J 0 bases, with 17 bases left between them. Looked up from germline, CDR1 is MNHEY and CDR2 is SMNVEV (reference sequence). The CDR3 runs 17 residues. The CDR3 nucleotides are TGTGCCAGCAGTTTTAATTCGGTTTCGGCTACTAACTATGGCTACACCTTC. This codes for CASSFNSVSATNYGYTF.

This chain uses TRBV28 with TRBJ1-2; TRBD1 agrees at 9 bases. Germline CDR1 is MDHEN and CDR2 is SYDVKM. The length of the CDR3 is 15 residues. V was clipped by 4 bases and J by 5 bases; unmatched bases: 8. The CDR3 sequence is CASSSRDREVYGYTF. The CDR3 DNA reads as TGTGCCAGCAGTTCCCGGGACAGGGAAGTATATGGCTACACCTTC.

This sequence joins TRBV7-8 and TRBJ1-1; TRBD1 matches 7 bases. CDR3 length: 16 amino acids. Per germline, CDR1 SGHVS and CDR2 FQNEAQ. Unmatched junction bases numbered 8, after V lost 4 bases and J lost 0 bases. This CDR3 reads CASSSRGDSLNTEAFF. The CDR3 DNA reads TGTGCCAGCAGCTCTCGGGGGGACAGCTTGAACACTGAAGCTTTCTTT.

This rearrangement joins TRBV13 to TRBJ1-1; no clear D. This CDR3 contains 14 residues. Germline-derived CDR1 and CDR2 are PRHDT and FYEKMQ (reference sequence). V lost 1 base to trimming and J lost 4 bases, with 10 bases between them. The CDR3 spells CASSLETGSTEAFF. The CDR3 DNA is TGTGCCAGCAGCTTAGAGACCGGGAGCACTGAAGCTTTCTTT. The variable domain in full, completed from reference TRBV13 and TRBJ1-1, reads AAGVIQSPRHLIKEKRETATLKCYPIPRHDTVYWYQQGPGQDPQFLISFYEKMQSDKGSIPDRFSAQQFSDYHSELNMSSLELGDSALYFCASSLETGSTEAFFGQGTRLTVV.

This clone was seen more than once but under ten times. V is TRBV7-6 and J is TRBJ2-1, with D possibly TRBD1 on 6 matching bases. The germline CDR1 and CDR2 sequences are SGHVS and FNYEAQ. This CDR3 has 14 residues. The V end was cut by 4 bases, the J end by 4 bases, with 11 bases between. The CDR3 nucleotides read TGTGCCAGCAGCTCGACGGACAGATACAATGAGCAGTTCTTC. It encodes CASSSTDRYNEQFF. The full variable domain, its missing parts supplied by reference TRBV7-6 and TRBJ2-1, is GAGVSQSPRYKVTKRGQDVALRCDPISGHVSLYWYRQALGQGPEFLTYFNYEAQQDKSGLPNDRFSAERPEGSISTLTIQRTEQRDSAMYRCASSSTDRYNEQFFGPGTRLTVL.

This chain joins TRBV19 and TRBJ2-1, with 9 bases identical to TRBD2. In germline, CDR1 is LNHDA, CDR2 SQIVND (reference sequence). The CDR3 is made up of 18 amino acids. The V gene end was trimmed by 2 bases and the J gene end by 0 bases; junction bases not matched to a gene: 8. The DNA of the CDR3 is TGTGCCAGTAGTATACGCGGGAGGGCCGCGAGCTCCTACAATGAGCAGTTCTTC. Encoded protein: CASSIRGRAASSYNEQFF.

This chain links TRBV27 with TRBJ2-3, with D perhaps assigned TRBD1 or TRBD2 (6 bases each). Germline V CDR1 and CDR2: MNHEY, SMNVEV (reference sequence). The CDR3 is made up of 15 amino acids. Trimming removed 6 bases at V and 4 bases at J, with 17 bases between. CDR3 amino acids: CASRGGTWKADTQYF. The CDR3 nucleotides are TGTGCCAGCAGAGGGGGGACTTGGAAAGCAGATACGCAGTATTTT.

The V gene is TRBV5-1, the J gene TRBJ2-5, with 7 nucleotides matching TRBD2. Trimming took 0 bases from V and 4 from J; bases not matched to a gene: 9. Germline-derived CDR1 and CDR2 are SGHRS and YFSETQ. CDR3 length: 16 amino acids. In DNA, the CDR3 is TGCGCCAGCAGCTTGGTAGTCGGGGGGTGGAGAGAGACCCAGTACTTC. Translated: CASSLVVGGWRETQYF.

The chain links TRBV19 to TRBJ1-1; D is uncertain. The germline V and J ends were trimmed by 3 bases and 0 bases, with 8 bases remaining between them. The CDR3 has 14 residues. Germline CDR1 reads LNHDA; CDR2 reads SQIVND (reference sequence). CDR3 protein: CASSIRLLNTEAFF. DNA for the CDR3: TGTGCCAGTAGTATTCGACTTCTGAACACTGAAGCTTTCTTT.

The CDR3 loop reads CASSLLAGPGGTGELFF. CDR3 nucleotides: TGTGCCAGCAGCTTGCTAGCGGGGCCCGGGGGAACCGGGGAGCTGTTTTTT. The gene calls are TRBV13 and TRBJ2-2; 9 positions match TRBD2. Germline V gene lookup returns CDR1 PRHDT and CDR2 FYEKMQ (reference sequence). With 3 bases clipped from V and 5 bases from J, the junction kept 10 bases outside the gene matches. The length of the CDR3 is 17 residues.

This clone was counted between two and nine times. CDR3 protein: CASSPWTGVGGYTF. CDR3 DNA sequence: TGCGCCAGCAGCCCGTGGACAGGGGTGGGAGGCTACACCTTC. The chain employs TRBV5-1 and TRBJ1-2; 9 bases agree with TRBD1. Trimming took 4 bases from V and 8 from J; bases not matched to a gene: 9. The CDR3 covers 14 residues. Germline V gene data show CDR1 as SGHRS and CDR2 as YFSETQ.

This clone occurred a few times. The V gene is TRBV20-1, the J gene TRBJ1-4, with D unclear. The germline V gene encodes CDR1 DFQATT and CDR2 SNEGSKA (reference sequence). V dropped 6 bases and J dropped 7 bases, with 9 bases sitting between them. The CDR3 runs to 11 residues. The CDR3 sequence is CSAIDLEKLFF. The CDR3 nucleotides read TGCAGTGCCATCGATCTTGAAAAACTGTTTTTT.

The J gene is TRBJ2-5, the V gene TRBV15; D is unclear. This CDR3 is built from 12 residues. Germline V gives CDR1 LNHNV, CDR2 YYDKDF (reference sequence). Trimming cost V 2 bases and J 4 bases, with 5 bases left between them. Written as DNA, the CDR3 is TGTGCCACCAGCAGACTGTTAGAGACCCAGTACTTC. Protein product: CATSRLLETQYF. The variable domain in full, with the rest retrieved from reference TRBV15 and TRBJ2-5, is DAMVIQNPRYQVTQFGKPVTLSCSQTLNHNVMYWYQQKSSQAPKLLFHYYDKDFNNEADTPDNFQSRRPNTSFCFLDIRSPGLGDTAMYLCATSRLLETQYFGPGTRLLVL.

The chain combines TRBV10-3 with TRBJ1-5; D is unclear. This CDR3 has 13 residues. Trimming removed 0 bases at V and 2 bases at J, with 2 bases between. Germline-derived CDR1 and CDR2 are ENHRY and SYGVKD. For the CDR3, the DNA is TGTGCCATCAGTGAGTCCGGCAATCAGCCCCAGCATTTT. Protein sequence: CAISESGNQPQHF.